These 16 T cell receptor beta chains were sequenced from one sample in a study of low-dose radiotherapy and immunotherapy resistance in tumors. Gene-specific TRAV and TRBV primers were used for first-strand cDNA, covering alpha and beta chains. With a constant-region primer and a V-primer adapter, TCRs were subjected to roughly 20 PCR cycles of amplification. TCRdb independently ran MiXCR on the reads; one entry per CDR3 protein. The sample lists 80,000 or so distinct CDR3 sequences; less than 20% were seen once. As to time point: after trial treatment. Treatment specified: LDRT plus nivolumab, ipilimumab, low-dose cyclophosphamide and aspirin (RACIN trial). Sequencing used PBMCs, obtained after low-dose radiotherapy plus immunotherapy. The receptors derive from a male donor with prostate cancer.

This clonotype has at least ten counts. The gene calls are TRBV28 and TRBJ1-1, with D unresolved. Trimming took off 6 bases at V and 1 base at J, with 3 bases between the two ends. The CDR3 runs 11 residues. Germline CDR1 reads MDHEN; CDR2 reads SYDVKM. CDR3 coding DNA: TGTGCCAGCAGCTCGAACACTGAAGCTTTCTTT. Protein product: CASSSNTEAFF.

This clonotype was seen ten or more times. The chain joins TRBV7-9 to TRBJ2-7; D is undetermined. The germline V and J ends were trimmed by 1 base and 5 bases, with 12 bases remaining between them. This CDR3 comprises 14 residues. From germline, CDR1 is SEHNR and CDR2 FQNEAQ (reference sequence). CDR3 loop: CASSLVGDAHEQYF. As DNA, the CDR3 is TGTGCCAGCAGCTTAGTAGGCGACGCGCACGAGCAGTACTTC. Full variable domain (outside the CDR3, taken from reference TRBV7-9 and TRBJ2-7): DTGVSQNPRHKITKRGQNVTFRCDPISEHNRLYWYRQTLGQGPEFLTYFQNEAQLEKSRLLSDRFSAERPKGSFSTLEIQRTEQGDSAMYLCASSLVGDAHEQYFGPGTRLTVT.

The chain has TRBV29-1 and TRBJ2-1; 8 bases line up with TRBD2. Looked up from germline, CDR1 is SQVTM and CDR2 is ANQGSEA. With 2 bases clipped from V and 5 bases from J, the junction kept 5 bases outside the gene matches. CDR3 length: 14 residues. Here the CDR3 reads CSVETGSGNNEQFF. The CDR3 DNA follows: TGCAGCGTTGAAACAGGTAGCGGGAACAATGAGCAGTTCTTC.

V is TRBV28 and J is TRBJ2-7, with 9 nucleotides matching TRBD1. Germline V CDR1 and CDR2: MDHEN, SYDVKM. With V trimmed by 7 bases and J by 4 bases, 2 bases remained unmatched. The CDR3 is 12 amino acids. The chain's CDR3 is CASTQGAYEQYF. CDR3 nucleotides: TGTGCCAGCACACAGGGGGCTTACGAGCAGTACTTC.

This clonotype came up many times. The V and J genes are TRBV28 and TRBJ2-5; 10 bases are a match to TRBD1. Germline assignment: CDR1 MDHEN and CDR2 SYDVKM. This CDR3 comprises 16 residues. V gave up 4 bases and J gave up 3 bases; unmatched junction bases: 8. In DNA, the CDR3 is TGTGCCAGCAGTTCCCCCCCCGGGACAGGGGAAGAGACCCAGTACTTC. Translation: CASSSPPGTGEETQYF.

In this sample, this clonotype turned up many times. The V call is TRBV6-6, the J call TRBJ2-1; 8 positions agree with TRBD2. This CDR3 spans 15 amino acids. J was trimmed by 5 bases and V by 2 bases; bases with no gene match: 5. Germline CDR1 is MNHNY and CDR2 is SVGAGI (reference sequence). The CDR3 DNA reads TGTGCCAGCAGTTACATAGCGGGACATAACAATGAGCAGTTCTTC. It yields the protein CASSYIAGHNNEQFF.

Many counts were recorded for this clonotype. The chain uses TRBV27 and TRBJ2-3; 11 nucleotides agree with TRBD1. The germline V gene has CDR1 MNHEY and CDR2 SMNVEV (reference sequence). The CDR3 has 16 amino acids. The J segment lost 2 bases and the V segment lost 3 bases, leaving 4 bases of the junction unmatched. CDR3 nucleotide sequence: TGTGCCAGCAGTTTCGGGACAGGGGGAATCACAGATACGCAGTATTTT. Its protein is CASSFGTGGITDTQYF.

This clonotype was seen ten or more times. The rearrangement joins TRBV4-3 to TRBJ1-1; the match to TRBD1 covers 7 bases. V lost 3 bases to trimming and J lost 5 bases; unmatched junction nucleotides: 6. Germline V gives CDR1 LGHNA, CDR2 YSLEER. This CDR3 region has 14 residues. CDR3 sequence reads: CASSQFDRETEAFF. For the CDR3, the DNA is TGCGCCAGCAGCCAGTTCGACAGGGAGACTGAAGCTTTCTTT.

There are many counts of this clonotype. This sequence joins TRBV18 and TRBJ1-6; no firm D call. Germline V gives CDR1 KGHSH, CDR2 LQKENI. This CDR3 is built from 16 residues. V was trimmed by 2 bases and J by 5 bases, leaving 13 bases between them. The CDR3 DNA sequence: TGTGCCAGCTCACCAGGGATAACGGGGAATAATTCACCCCTCCACTTT. It translates to CASSPGITGNNSPLHF.

This clonotype was seen at least ten times. The chain is built from TRBV5-1 and TRBJ2-7, with a possible D match to TRBD1 (5 bases). The CDR3 covers 14 residues. CDR1 SGHRS and CDR2 YFSETQ come from the germline V gene. Between the trimmed V and J ends, which lost 3 bases and 2 bases, there was a span of 12 bases. CDR3 sequence: CASSYVDRTYEQYF. DNA for the CDR3: TGCGCCAGCAGCTACGTTGACAGAACCTACGAGCAGTACTTC.

This chain joins TRBV6-1 and TRBJ2-7; the D is unclear. Germline CDR1 and CDR2: MNHNS and SASEGT. V shed 10 bases and J shed 0 bases, with 16 bases lying between them. CDR3 size: 14 residues. This CDR3 reads CAIARNALSYEQYF. As DNA, the CDR3 is TGTGCCATTGCTCGGAACGCGCTCTCCTACGAGCAGTACTTC.

As DNA, the CDR3 is TGTGCCAGCAGCTTAGCGGGCCTGAAGGCAGGACCCTCCGCTGGAAACACCATATATTTT. It codes for CASSLAGLKAGPSAGNTIYF. The chain uses TRBV7-9 and TRBJ1-3; D ambiguous. V was pared by 0 bases and J by 2 bases, with 23 bases between. Germline V gene sequence: CDR1 SEHNR, CDR2 FQNEAQ (reference sequence). The CDR3 is made up of 20 amino acids.

There are many counts of this clonotype. The chain couples TRBV20-1 to TRBJ2-7; D call uncertain. V lost 0 bases and J 0 bases, leaving 12 bases between the germline ends. CDR3 length: 15 amino acids. CDR1 and CDR2 (germline): DFQATT, SNEGSKA (reference sequence). CDR3 bases: TGCAGTGCTAGAGATCTTGAAATTAGCTCCTACGAGCAGTACTTC. It yields the protein CSARDLEISSYEQYF.

In regard to this clonotype: With a much larger clone just one base away, this may be a read error. The rearrangement links TRBV20-1 to TRBJ2-1; 8 positions match TRBD2. Germline lookup yields CDR1 DFQATT and CDR2 SNEGSKA (reference sequence). CDR3 length: 15 residues. CDR3 loop: CSARKSGSSYNEQIF. The CDR3 region has the DNA TGCAGTGCTAGAAAAAGCGGGAGCTCCTACAATGAGCAGATCTTC.

With respect to this clonotype: With a far larger clone one base away, a read error is the likely cause. CDR3 in amino acids: CSASKAGPYNEQYF. The CDR3 DNA follows: TGCAGTGCTAGCAAAGCGGGACCTTACAATGAGCAGTACTTC. The rearrangement links TRBV20-1 to TRBJ2-7; 7 bases align to TRBD2. There are 14 residues in the CDR3. Germline CDR1 and CDR2: DFQATT and SNEGSKA (reference sequence). V was pared by 3 bases and J by 7 bases, with 12 bases of the junction left unmatched.

This clonotype was seen ten or more times. The chain joins TRBV5-1 to TRBJ2-3; D is undetermined. This CDR3 contains 12 residues. The germline V gene encodes CDR1 SGHRS and CDR2 YFSETQ. V lost 0 bases and J lost 6, with 5 bases in between. CDR3 amino acids: CASSLVGDTQYF. DNA for the CDR3: TGCGCCAGCAGCTTGGTAGGGGATACGCAGTATTTT.